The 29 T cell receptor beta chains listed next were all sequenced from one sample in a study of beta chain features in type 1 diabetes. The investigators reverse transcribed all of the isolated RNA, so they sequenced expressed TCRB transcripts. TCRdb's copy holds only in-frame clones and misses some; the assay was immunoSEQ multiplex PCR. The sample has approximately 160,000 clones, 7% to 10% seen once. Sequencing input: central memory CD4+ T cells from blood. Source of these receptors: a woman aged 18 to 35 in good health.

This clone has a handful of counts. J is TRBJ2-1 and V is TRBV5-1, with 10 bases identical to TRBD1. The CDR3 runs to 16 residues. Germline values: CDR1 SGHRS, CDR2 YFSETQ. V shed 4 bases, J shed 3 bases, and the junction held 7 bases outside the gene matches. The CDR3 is CASSGRQGANYNEQFF. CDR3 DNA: TGCGCCAGCAGCGGAAGACAGGGGGCGAACTACAATGAGCAGTTCTTC.

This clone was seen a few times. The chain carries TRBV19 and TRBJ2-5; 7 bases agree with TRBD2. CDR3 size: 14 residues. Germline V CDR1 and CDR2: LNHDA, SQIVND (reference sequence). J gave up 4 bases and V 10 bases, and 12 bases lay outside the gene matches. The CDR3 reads CATSLAVQTETQYF. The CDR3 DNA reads TGTGCCACTTCCCTAGCGGTACAGACAGAGACCCAGTACTTC.

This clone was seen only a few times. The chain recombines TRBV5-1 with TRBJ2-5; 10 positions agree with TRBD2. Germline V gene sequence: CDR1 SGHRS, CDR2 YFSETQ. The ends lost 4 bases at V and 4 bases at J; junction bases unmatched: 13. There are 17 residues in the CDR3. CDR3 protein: CASSLGVRLAGAETQYF. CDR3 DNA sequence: TGCGCCAGCAGCCTGGGTGTGCGGCTAGCGGGAGCAGAGACCCAGTACTTC.

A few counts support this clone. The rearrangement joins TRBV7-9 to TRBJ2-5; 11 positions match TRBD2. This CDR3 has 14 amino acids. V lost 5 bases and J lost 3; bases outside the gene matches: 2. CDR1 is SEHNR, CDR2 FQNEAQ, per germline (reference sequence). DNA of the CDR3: TGTGCCAGCAGCCCGACTAGCGGGGAAGAGACCCAGTACTTC. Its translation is CASSPTSGEETQYF.

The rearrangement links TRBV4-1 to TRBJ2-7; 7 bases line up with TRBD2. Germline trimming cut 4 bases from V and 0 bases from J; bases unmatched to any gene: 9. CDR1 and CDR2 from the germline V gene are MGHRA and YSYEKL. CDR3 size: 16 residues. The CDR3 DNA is TGCGCCAGCAGCCCGGGGCCGGCGGGAGCCTCCTACGAGCAGTACTTC. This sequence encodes CASSPGPAGASYEQYF.

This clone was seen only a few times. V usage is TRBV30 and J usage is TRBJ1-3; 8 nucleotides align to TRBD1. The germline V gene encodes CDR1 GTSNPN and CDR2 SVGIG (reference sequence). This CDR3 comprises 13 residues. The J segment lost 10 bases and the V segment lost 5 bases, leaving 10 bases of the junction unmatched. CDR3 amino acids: CAWDPQGGTTIYF. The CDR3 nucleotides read TGTGCCTGGGATCCACAGGGGGGGACGACCATATATTTT.

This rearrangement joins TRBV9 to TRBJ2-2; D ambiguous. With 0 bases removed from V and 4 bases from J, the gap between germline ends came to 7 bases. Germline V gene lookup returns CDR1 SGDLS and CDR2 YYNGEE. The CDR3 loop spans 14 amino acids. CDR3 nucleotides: TGTGCCAGCAGCGTAGGGCTCCCCACCGGGGAGCTGTTTTTT. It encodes CASSVGLPTGELFF.

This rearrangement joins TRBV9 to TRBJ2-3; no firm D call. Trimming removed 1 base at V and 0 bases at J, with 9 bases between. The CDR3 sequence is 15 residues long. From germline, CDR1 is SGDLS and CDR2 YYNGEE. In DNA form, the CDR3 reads TGTGCCAGCAGCGTATCGGTATCTAGCACAGATACGCAGTATTTT. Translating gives CASSVSVSSTDTQYF.

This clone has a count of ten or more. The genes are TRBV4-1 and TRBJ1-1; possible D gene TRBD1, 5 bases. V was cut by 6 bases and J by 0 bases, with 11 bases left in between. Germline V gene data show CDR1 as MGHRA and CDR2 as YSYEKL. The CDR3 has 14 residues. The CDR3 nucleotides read TGCGCCAGCAGGAACAGGATGATGAACACTGAAGCTTTCTTT. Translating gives CASRNRMMNTEAFF.

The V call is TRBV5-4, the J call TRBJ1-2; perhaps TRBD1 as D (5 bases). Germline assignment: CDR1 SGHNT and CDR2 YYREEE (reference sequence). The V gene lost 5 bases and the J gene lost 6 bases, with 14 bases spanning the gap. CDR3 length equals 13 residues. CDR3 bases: TGTGCCAGCAGTAGCCGGACACCTCATGGCTACACCTTC. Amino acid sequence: CASSSRTPHGYTF.

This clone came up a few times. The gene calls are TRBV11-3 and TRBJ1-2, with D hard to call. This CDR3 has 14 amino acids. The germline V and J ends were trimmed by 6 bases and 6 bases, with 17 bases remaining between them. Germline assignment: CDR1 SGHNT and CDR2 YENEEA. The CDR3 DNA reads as TGTGCCAGCAGTCAACCAGGAGGGAACGATGGCTACACCTTC. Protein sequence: CASSQPGGNDGYTF.

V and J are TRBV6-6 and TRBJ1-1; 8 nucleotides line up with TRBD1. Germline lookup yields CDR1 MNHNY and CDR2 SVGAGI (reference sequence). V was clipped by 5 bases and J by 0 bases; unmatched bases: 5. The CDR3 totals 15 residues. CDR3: CASSGRGQVNTEAFF. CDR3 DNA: TGTGCCAGCAGTGGCCGGGGACAGGTGAACACTGAAGCTTTCTTT.

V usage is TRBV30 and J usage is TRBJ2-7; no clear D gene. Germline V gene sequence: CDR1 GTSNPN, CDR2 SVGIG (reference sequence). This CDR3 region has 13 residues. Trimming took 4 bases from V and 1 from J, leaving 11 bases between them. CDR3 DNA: TGTGCCTGGAAACGTCAGGATTCCTACGAGCAGTACTTC. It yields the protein CAWKRQDSYEQYF.

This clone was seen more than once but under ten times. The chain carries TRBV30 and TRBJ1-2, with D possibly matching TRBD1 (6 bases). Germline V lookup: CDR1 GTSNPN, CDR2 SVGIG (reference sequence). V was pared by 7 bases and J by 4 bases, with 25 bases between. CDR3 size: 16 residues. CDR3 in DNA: TGTGCCTCGCACGAGGTTGGGACAACTCTTAGCTATGGCTACACCTTC. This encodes CASHEVGTTLSYGYTF.

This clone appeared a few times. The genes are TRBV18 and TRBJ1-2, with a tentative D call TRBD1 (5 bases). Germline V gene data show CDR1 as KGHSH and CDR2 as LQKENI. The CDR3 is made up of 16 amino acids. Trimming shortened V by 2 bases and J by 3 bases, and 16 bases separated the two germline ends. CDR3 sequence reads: CASSPEGSGTYYGYTF. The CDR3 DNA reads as TGTGCCAGCTCACCAGAAGGTAGCGGGACTTACTATGGCTACACCTTC.

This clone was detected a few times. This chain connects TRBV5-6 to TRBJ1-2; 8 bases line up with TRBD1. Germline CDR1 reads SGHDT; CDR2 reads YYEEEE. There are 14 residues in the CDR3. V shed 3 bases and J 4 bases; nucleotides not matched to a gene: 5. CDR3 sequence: CASSSGQGSYGYTF. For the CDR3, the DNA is TGTGCCAGCAGCTCCGGACAGGGTTCCTATGGCTACACCTTC.

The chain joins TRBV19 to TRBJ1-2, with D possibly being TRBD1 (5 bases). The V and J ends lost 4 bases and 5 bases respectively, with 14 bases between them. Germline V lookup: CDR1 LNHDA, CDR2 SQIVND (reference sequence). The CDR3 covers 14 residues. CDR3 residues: CASSSGTAPYGYTF. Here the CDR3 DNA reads TGTGCCAGTAGTAGCGGGACCGCGCCTTATGGCTACACCTTC.

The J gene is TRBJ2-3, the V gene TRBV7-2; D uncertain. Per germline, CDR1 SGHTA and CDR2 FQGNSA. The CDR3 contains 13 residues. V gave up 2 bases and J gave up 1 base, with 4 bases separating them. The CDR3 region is CASSLSGTDTQYF. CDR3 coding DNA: TGTGCCAGCAGCTTATCTGGCACAGATACGCAGTATTTT.

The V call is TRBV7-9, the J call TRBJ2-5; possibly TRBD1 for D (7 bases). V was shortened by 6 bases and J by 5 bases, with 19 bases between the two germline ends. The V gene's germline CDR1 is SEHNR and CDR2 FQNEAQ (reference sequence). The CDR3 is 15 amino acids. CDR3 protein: CASRSQGHAGETQYF. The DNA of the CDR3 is TGTGCCAGCAGGTCACAGGGGCATGCGGGGGAGACCCAGTACTTC.

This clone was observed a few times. The CDR3, as DNA: TGTGCCAGCACGCGGGAGAACGCAGATACGCAGTATTTT. This codes for CASTRENADTQYF. The gene calls are TRBV11-2 and TRBJ2-3; 7 bases are shared with TRBD2. Germline lookup yields CDR1 SGHAT and CDR2 FQNNGV. This CDR3 comprises 13 residues. Losses at the gene ends were 7 bases for V and 4 bases for J; bases not matched to a gene: 5.

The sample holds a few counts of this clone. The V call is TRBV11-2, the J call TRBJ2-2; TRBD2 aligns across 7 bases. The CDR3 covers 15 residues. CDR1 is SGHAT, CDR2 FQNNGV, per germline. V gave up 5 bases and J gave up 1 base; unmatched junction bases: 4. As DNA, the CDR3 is TGTGCCAGCAGCCCCCTAGCGGTGAACACCGGGGAGCTGTTTTTT. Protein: CASSPLAVNTGELFF.

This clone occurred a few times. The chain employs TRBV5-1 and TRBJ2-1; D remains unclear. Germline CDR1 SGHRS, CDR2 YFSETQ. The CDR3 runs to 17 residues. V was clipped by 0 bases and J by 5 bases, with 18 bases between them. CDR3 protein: CASSLDLAVGIDNEQFF. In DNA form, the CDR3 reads TGCGCCAGCAGCTTGGACCTGGCCGTTGGCATCGACAATGAGCAGTTCTTC.

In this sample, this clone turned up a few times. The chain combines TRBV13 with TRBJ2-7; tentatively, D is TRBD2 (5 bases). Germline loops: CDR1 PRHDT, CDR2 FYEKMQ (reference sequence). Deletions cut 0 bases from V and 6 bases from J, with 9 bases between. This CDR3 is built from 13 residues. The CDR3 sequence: CASSLGEGTEQYF. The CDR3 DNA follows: TGTGCCAGCAGCTTAGGCGAGGGAACCGAGCAGTACTTC.

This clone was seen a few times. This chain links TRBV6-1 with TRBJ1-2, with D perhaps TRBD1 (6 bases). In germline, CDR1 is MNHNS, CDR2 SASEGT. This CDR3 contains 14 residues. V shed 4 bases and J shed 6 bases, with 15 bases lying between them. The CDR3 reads CASSGETGGNGYTF. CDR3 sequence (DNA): TGTGCCAGCAGTGGGGAGACAGGTGGAAATGGCTACACCTTC.

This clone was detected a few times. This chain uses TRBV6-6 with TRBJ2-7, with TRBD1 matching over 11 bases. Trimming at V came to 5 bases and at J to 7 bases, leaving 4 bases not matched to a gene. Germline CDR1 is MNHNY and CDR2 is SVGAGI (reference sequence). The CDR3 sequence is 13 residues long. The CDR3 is CASSKGQGVEQYF. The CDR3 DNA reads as TGTGCCAGCAGTAAGGGACAGGGGGTTGAGCAGTACTTC.

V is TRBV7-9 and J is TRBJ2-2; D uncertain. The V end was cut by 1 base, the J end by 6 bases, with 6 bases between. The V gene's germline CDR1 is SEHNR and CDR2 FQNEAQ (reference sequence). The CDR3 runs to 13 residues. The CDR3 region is CASSLDLPGELFF. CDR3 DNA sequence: TGTGCCAGCAGCTTAGACTTACCCGGGGAGCTGTTTTTT.

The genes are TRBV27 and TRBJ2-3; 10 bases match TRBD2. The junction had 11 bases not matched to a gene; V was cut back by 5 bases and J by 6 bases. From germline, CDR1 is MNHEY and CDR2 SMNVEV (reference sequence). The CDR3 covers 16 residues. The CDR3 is CASSRPSGSVSDTQYF. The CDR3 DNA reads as TGTGCCAGCAGTCGCCCTAGCGGGAGCGTTTCCGATACGCAGTATTTT.

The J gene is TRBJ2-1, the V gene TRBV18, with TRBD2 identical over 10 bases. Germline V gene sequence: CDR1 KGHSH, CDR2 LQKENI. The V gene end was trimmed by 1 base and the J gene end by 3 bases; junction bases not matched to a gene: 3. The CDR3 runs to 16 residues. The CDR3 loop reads CASSPRTSGNYNEQFF. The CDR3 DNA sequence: TGTGCCAGCTCACCACGGACTAGCGGAAACTACAATGAGCAGTTCTTC.

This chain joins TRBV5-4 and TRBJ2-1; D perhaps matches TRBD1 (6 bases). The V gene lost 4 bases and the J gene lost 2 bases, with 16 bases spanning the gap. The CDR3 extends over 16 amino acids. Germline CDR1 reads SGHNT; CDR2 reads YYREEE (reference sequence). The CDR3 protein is CASSQGTGLAYNEQFF. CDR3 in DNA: TGTGCCAGCAGCCAAGGAACAGGGCTAGCCTACAATGAGCAGTTCTTC.